Presented here are 30 T cell receptor beta chains from one specimen sequenced in a study of human CD8 memory T cell subsets (dated by TCRdb to the early 2020s). TCRdb lists the instrument as NextSeq 550. A Human TCR Profiling Kit was used to prepare UMI-labeled 5' RACE TCRbeta libraries. After TCRdb reprocessed the reads, each CDR3 protein sequence was kept as one row, without DNA. The sample's table covers 4,500 to 6,000 distinct CDR3 sequences. More than 35% of the sample belongs to the ten largest clones. The specimen was CD8+ effector memory T cells (TEM) sorted from PBMCs. This sample's cell subset or site label indicates: effector memory CD8 T cells, CCR7- CD45RO+ CD95+. Receptors were obtained from a human donor in good health.

The chain employs TRBV29-1 and TRBJ2-7; lacking DNA, the TRBD2 call made by TCRdb goes unchecked. CDR3 size: 12 residues. Germline CDR1 reads SQVTM; CDR2 reads ANQGSEA. The CDR3 protein is CSGRDYDYEQYF.

The chain combines TRBV7-9 with TRBJ2-5; TCRdb's D gene call, TRBD2, goes unchecked for lack of DNA. The CDR3 length is 17 residues. Germline assignment: CDR1 SEHNR and CDR2 FQNEAQ (reference sequence). The CDR3 here is CASSHRPGTEIQETQYF.

The rearrangement links TRBV18 to TRBJ2-3; TCRdb gives TRBD1 as the D gene, but with no DNA this cannot be confirmed. CDR1 and CDR2 from the germline V gene are KGHSH and LQKENI. This CDR3 is built from 13 residues. The CDR3 protein is CASSPEGSDTQYF.

The chain couples TRBV11-2 to TRBJ2-2; TCRdb's D gene call, TRBD2, goes unchecked for lack of DNA. This CDR3 comprises 14 residues. Germline V gene sequence: CDR1 SGHAT, CDR2 FQNNGV. CDR3 amino acids: CASSLTLASGELFF.

In terms of frequency, this clonotype is medium-sized. The chain employs TRBV28 and TRBJ2-3; TCRdb indicates TRBD2, and absent DNA this call remains unverified. The CDR3 length is 17 residues. In germline, CDR1 is MDHEN, CDR2 SYDVKM. This chain's CDR3 is CASSLGPLAGDTDTQYF.

This sequence joins TRBV28 and TRBJ2-1; TCRdb reports TRBD1, a call that lacks DNA to check it against. The CDR3 loop spans 14 amino acids. Looked up from germline, CDR1 is MDHEN and CDR2 is SYDVKM. The CDR3 protein is CASSSPGGGDEQFF.

The genes are TRBV29-1 and TRBJ2-3; checking the TCRdb D call of TRBD2 is not possible without DNA. There are 15 residues in the CDR3. CDR1 and CDR2 (germline): SQVTM, ANQGSEA. CDR3 sequence: CSVDSGKSSTDTQYF.

The chain combines TRBV28 with TRBJ2-7; as DNA is missing, the TRBD1 call by TCRdb cannot be tested. The CDR3 runs 15 residues. Germline CDR1 MDHEN, CDR2 SYDVKM. Here the CDR3 reads CASCTEQGVTYEQYF.

This chain connects TRBV6-1 to TRBJ1-6. CDR1 and CDR2 from the germline V gene are MNHNS and SASEGT. The CDR3 has 13 residues. CDR3 in amino acids: CASSEGYNSPLHF.

Measured by frequency, this clonotype is medium-sized (0.01 to 0.1%). V gene TRBV27 combines with J gene TRBJ2-2; lacking DNA, the TRBD2 call made by TCRdb goes unchecked. The CDR3 has 15 amino acids. Germline V gene sequence: CDR1 MNHEY, CDR2 SMNVEV (reference sequence). The CDR3 is CASSLLAGGTGELFF.

This chain links TRBV3-1 with TRBJ2-3. The germline V gene has CDR1 LGHDT and CDR2 YNNKEL (reference sequence). This CDR3 is built from 13 residues. The CDR3 spells CASSQGNTDTQYF.

CDR3 residues: CASSHSPGLADYEQYF. The chain links TRBV11-2 to TRBJ2-7; checking the TCRdb D call of TRBD2 is not possible without DNA. The CDR3 covers 16 residues. Per germline, CDR1 SGHAT and CDR2 FQNNGV.

This clonotype shows up as medium-sized by frequency. V and J are TRBV7-6 and TRBJ1-1. Germline values: CDR1 SGHVS, CDR2 FNYEAQ. CDR3 length equals 13 residues. The chain's CDR3 is CASSLGPRAEAFF.

The V gene is TRBV2, the J gene TRBJ2-3; TCRdb designates TRBD2, a call that cannot be tested without DNA. CDR3 length equals 17 residues. The germline gives CDR1 SNHLY, CDR2 FYNNEI. The CDR3 sequence: CASTGLAGDPSTDTQYF.

V gene TRBV3-1 combines with J gene TRBJ2-6. CDR3 length equals 14 residues. Germline V gene sequence: CDR1 LGHDT, CDR2 YNNKEL (reference sequence). CDR3 in amino acids: CASSQGPGANVLTF.

The chain joins TRBV28 to TRBJ2-2; TCRdb gives TRBD2 as the D gene, but with no DNA this cannot be confirmed. The CDR3 runs 16 residues. The germline V gene has CDR1 MDHEN and CDR2 SYDVKM. CDR3 amino acids: CASSFEGPANTGELFF.

The chain combines TRBV20-1 with TRBJ2-5. The CDR3 is made up of 16 amino acids. Germline V gene sequence: CDR1 DFQATT, CDR2 SNEGSKA (reference sequence). The CDR3: CSARDWALEDQETQYF.

Measured by frequency, this clonotype is medium-sized (0.01 to 0.1%). The chain uses TRBV24-1 and TRBJ2-3; TCRdb lists TRBD1, though no DNA is available to test this call. CDR3 size: 17 residues. Germline CDR1 reads KGHDR; CDR2 reads SFDVKD. The chain's CDR3 is CATSDFTGTVPPDTQYF.

Measured by frequency, this clonotype is medium-sized. This chain uses TRBV20-1 with TRBJ2-7; TCRdb designates TRBD1, a call that cannot be tested without DNA. Germline assignment: CDR1 DFQATT and CDR2 SNEGSKA (reference sequence). The CDR3 has 15 residues. The CDR3 spells CSVYQTRGLSYEQYF.

The V gene is TRBV7-2, the J gene TRBJ1-1; absent DNA, TCRdb's TRBD1 call cannot be checked. Germline assignment: CDR1 SGHTA and CDR2 FQGNSA. CDR3 length: 13 amino acids. CDR3 region: CASSSQGTTEAFF.

The chain uses TRBV28 and TRBJ2-5; as DNA is missing, the TRBD2 call by TCRdb cannot be tested. Germline V gene lookup returns CDR1 MDHEN and CDR2 SYDVKM. The CDR3 runs to 17 residues. This chain's CDR3 is CASSPGAGLAGYETQYF.

The chain recombines TRBV19 with TRBJ1-1; the TCRdb call, TRBD1, lacks DNA for checking. From germline, CDR1 is LNHDA and CDR2 SQIVND (reference sequence). The CDR3 loop spans 16 amino acids. CDR3 amino acids: CASSIDETGGDTEAFF.

The rearrangement joins TRBV29-1 to TRBJ2-3; TCRdb returns TRBD2, unconfirmable since there is no DNA. The germline V gene has CDR1 SQVTM and CDR2 ANQGSEA. CDR3 size: 16 residues. The CDR3 spells CSVEGTSGGALDTQYF.

The V and J genes are TRBV4-2 and TRBJ2-7; there is no DNA to check the TCRdb D call of TRBD1. The germline gives CDR1 LGHNA, CDR2 YNFKEQ. This CDR3 is 13 amino acids long. The CDR3 loop reads CASSHADSYEQYF.

The chain uses TRBV6-4 and TRBJ2-1; as DNA is missing, the TRBD1 call by TCRdb cannot be tested. Germline V gene sequence: CDR1 MRHNA, CDR2 SNTAGT. The CDR3 covers 11 residues. The CDR3 sequence is CASMGGNEQFF.

This clonotype is classed as medium-sized (0.01 to 0.1%) by frequency. The chain has TRBV4-2 and TRBJ2-5; TCRdb picks TRBD2, but there is no DNA to check that call. This CDR3 is 16 amino acids long. Germline CDR1 is LGHNA and CDR2 is YNFKEQ. CDR3: CASSQGASGVQETQYF.

The chain uses TRBV5-1 and TRBJ2-1; TCRdb outputs TRBD2, but without DNA this stays unchecked. The germline gives CDR1 SGHRS, CDR2 YFSETQ. The CDR3 spans 12 residues. The CDR3 region is CASSLEAGVQFF.

This clonotype is classed as medium-sized by frequency. This chain joins TRBV28 and TRBJ1-5; TCRdb's assignment of TRBD1 cannot be checked, as there is no DNA. Germline CDR1 is MDHEN and CDR2 is SYDVKM. The CDR3 has 14 residues. CDR3 loop: CASSPIAGAQPQHF.

CDR3 protein: CASSTSDGYEQFF. This chain uses TRBV19 with TRBJ2-1. The V gene's germline CDR1 is LNHDA and CDR2 SQIVND (reference sequence). The CDR3 consists of 13 residues.

The rearrangement links TRBV2 to TRBJ2-2; TCRdb gives TRBD1 as the D gene, but with no DNA this cannot be confirmed. Germline loops: CDR1 SNHLY, CDR2 FYNNEI. This CDR3 has 14 amino acids. CDR3 protein: CASIADSNTGELFF.